Below are 6 T cell receptor beta chains sequenced from a single sample in a study of T-cell reconstitution after alpha-beta-depleted transplantation in children. Using unique molecular identifiers, the investigators prepared the TCRbeta library. MiXCR, run by TCRdb on the PCR reads, gives a single entry per CDR3 protein. The sample lists fewer than 85,000 distinct CDR3 sequences, around an eighth seen once, with 25% to 30% in the top ten. Here the sequenced sample was PBMCs, mostly from graft donor cells, taken 180 days after TCRalphabeta/CD19-depleted stem cell transplant. These receptors all come from a male patient aged 2 to 9 who had a stem cell transplant for acute lymphoblastic leukemia, so the T cells may come from the graft donor.

This clonotype was recorded a few times. J is TRBJ1-4 and V is TRBV5-1; D unresolved. Trimming left V 1 base short and J 2 bases short, with 6 bases between. The CDR3 is made up of 14 amino acids. CDR1 SGHRS and CDR2 YFSETQ come from the germline V gene. The CDR3: CASSLRATNEKLFF. CDR3 DNA: TGCGCCAGCAGCTTGAGGGCGACTAATGAAAAACTGTTTTTT. The variable domain in full, completed from reference TRBV5-1 and TRBJ1-4, reads KAGVTQTPRYLIKTRGQQVTLSCSPISGHRSVSWYQQTPGQGLQFLFEYFSETQRNKGNFPGRFSGRQFSNSRSEMNVSTLELGDSALYLCASSLRATNEKLFFGSGTQLSVL.

J is TRBJ1-2 and V is TRBV6-5; 8 nucleotides line up with TRBD1. Trimming cost V 0 bases and J 1 base; bases outside gene matches: 10. CDR3 length equals 18 residues. The V gene's germline CDR1 is MNHEY and CDR2 SVGAGI. CDR3 amino acids: CASSYSRGQALFNYGYTF. The CDR3 DNA is TGTGCCAGCAGTTACTCGAGGGGACAGGCCCTCTTTAACTATGGCTACACCTTC.

The chain couples TRBV5-1 to TRBJ2-1; the D gene is possibly TRBD2 (6 bases). V lost 0 bases, J lost 8 bases, and 21 bases lay in between. The CDR3 is made up of 17 amino acids. The germline V gene encodes CDR1 SGHRS and CDR2 YFSETQ. Here the CDR3 reads CASSLANFLTRGHEQFF. The CDR3 DNA is TGCGCCAGCAGCTTGGCCAATTTCCTGACTAGAGGGCATGAGCAGTTCTTC.

The V and J genes are TRBV10-3 and TRBJ2-7, with D possibly being TRBD1 (6 bases). Deletions cut 7 bases from V and 3 bases from J, with 13 bases between. CDR3 length: 13 amino acids. Germline V gene sequence: CDR1 ENHRY, CDR2 SYGVKD. CDR3 nucleotide sequence: TGTGCCATCACTCGGGACACCTTCTACGAGCAGTACTTC. Translation gives CAITRDTFYEQYF.

In this sample, this clonotype turned up many times. The gene calls are TRBV11-2 and TRBJ2-7, with D possibly being TRBD1 (6 bases). The CDR3 is made up of 12 amino acids. Per the germline V gene, CDR1 is SGHAT and CDR2 is FQNNGV. Trimming pared 9 bases from V and 3 bases from J, leaving 12 bases between. CDR3: CASRGWNYEQYF. As DNA, the CDR3 is TGTGCCAGTAGGGGGTGGAACTACGAGCAGTACTTC.

This clonotype has a handful of counts. The chain combines TRBV20-1 with TRBJ2-5; tentative D call: TRBD2 (5 bases). The V and J ends lost 3 bases and 5 bases respectively, with 10 bases between them. Per the germline V gene, CDR1 is DFQATT and CDR2 is SNEGSKA (reference sequence). The length of the CDR3 is 12 residues. The CDR3 DNA reads as TGCAGTGCTAGTCCGGGGTTCGAGACCCAGTACTTC. Amino acids: CSASPGFETQYF.